This TCR beta chain was documented in a study of blood T cell repertoires in COVID-19 (TCRdb year 2020). The study in broad terms: Samples covering the acute and convalescent phases of COVID-19 were provided by collaborators in the United States, Italy and Spain. The prospective study material was composed of cDNA or gDNA derived from T cells, B-cell-depleted T cells, or PBMCs. The dataset comprised deeply sampled blood TCRbeta repertoires from subjects exposed to, actively infected with, or recovered from COVID-19. The repertoires were released in a freely available public database intended as a resource for research on the immune response to SARS-CoV-2. The samples were drawn from two sources: the first 160 participants of the ongoing ImmuneRACE study, and over 950 subjects contributed by 6 global collaborators. Sample metadata almost always included a de-identified subject ID, COVID-19 status, age in years and sex. Where HLA class I and class II types were available, the types were taken from metadata supplied by the sample provider, not from assay-based typing. Broad study findings and their caveats: The amount of clinical and demographic metadata varied by source and participant and was provided uncurated.

Comment on this clone: The specificity of this receptor is unknown. Base qualities are not provided; no much larger clone lies one nucleotide away.

The immunoSEQ Assay, a bias-controlled multiplex PCR, was used to amplify TCRbeta CDR3 regions from genomic DNA. The source study handled its data this way. Within the assay, amplification of reference gene primers was used to estimate how many nucleated cells each sample contained. To quantify the absolute abundance of each unique TCRbeta CDR3 rearrangement, sequence reads were collapsed and filtered. For each sample, productive Simpson clonality was calculated as the square root of Simpson's diversity index over productive rearrangements. This immuneACCESS table, as held by TCRdb, lists in-frame sequences with V and J called but not all clones. Of the missing ones, under half trace to an unresolved V gene in checked studies; the others have no known cause. V and J calls and clone size follow that table, whereas D and trimming were derived from the DNA. In all, the sample holds about 230,000 clones, and about 88% of those were seen once. The top ten clones comprise about 0.91% of the sample.

Collaborating institutions collected whole blood in K2EDTA tubes following their own protocols. For TCRbeta analysis, collaborators shipped samples as frozen whole blood, isolated PBMCs, or DNA extracted from either of those sample types. The CDR3 has 12 amino acids, counting the end cysteine and phenylalanine. The entry retains the CDR3 DNA only, 36 bases that are in frame from base 1. As encoded in the germline V gene (reference sequence), CDR1 is MNHNY while CDR2 is SVGAGI. V is pared back by 0 bases and J by 9 bases, with 6 bases lying between the germline termini. Sequencing was carried out using peripheral blood. The receptor chain draws on TRBV6-6 and TRBJ2-1; no D gene can be assigned with confidence. This sequence originates from a man in his forties or fifties with acute or convalescent COVID-19. The DNA is as follows: TGTGCCAGCAGTTACTCGTGGGCTGAGCAGTTCTTC. Its translation is CASSYSWAEQFF.